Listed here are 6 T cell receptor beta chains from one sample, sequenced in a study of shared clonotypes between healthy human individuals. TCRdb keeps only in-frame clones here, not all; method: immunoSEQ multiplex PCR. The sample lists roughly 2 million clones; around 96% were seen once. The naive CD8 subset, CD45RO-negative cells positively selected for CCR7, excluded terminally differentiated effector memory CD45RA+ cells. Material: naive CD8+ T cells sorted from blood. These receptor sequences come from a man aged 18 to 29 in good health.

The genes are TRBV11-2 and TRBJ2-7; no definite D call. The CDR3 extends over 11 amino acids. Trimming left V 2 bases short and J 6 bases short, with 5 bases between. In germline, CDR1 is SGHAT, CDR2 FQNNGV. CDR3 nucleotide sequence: TGTGCCAGCAGCTTAAGGGTCGAGCAGTACTTC. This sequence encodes CASSLRVEQYF.

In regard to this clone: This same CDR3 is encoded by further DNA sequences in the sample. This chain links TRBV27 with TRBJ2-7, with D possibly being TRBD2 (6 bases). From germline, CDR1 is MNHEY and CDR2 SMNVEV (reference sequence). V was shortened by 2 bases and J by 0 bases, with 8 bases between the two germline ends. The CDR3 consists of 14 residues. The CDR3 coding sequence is TGTGCCAGCAGTTTAGGGGGGACCTCCTACGAGCAGTACTTC. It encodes CASSLGGTSYEQYF.

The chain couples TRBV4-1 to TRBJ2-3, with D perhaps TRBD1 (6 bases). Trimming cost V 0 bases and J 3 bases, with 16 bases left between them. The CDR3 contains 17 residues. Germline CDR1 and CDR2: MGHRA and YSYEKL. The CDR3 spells CASSQDRQGSMTDTQYF. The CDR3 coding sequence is TGCGCCAGCAGCCAAGATCGCCAGGGGAGCATGACAGATACGCAGTATTTT.

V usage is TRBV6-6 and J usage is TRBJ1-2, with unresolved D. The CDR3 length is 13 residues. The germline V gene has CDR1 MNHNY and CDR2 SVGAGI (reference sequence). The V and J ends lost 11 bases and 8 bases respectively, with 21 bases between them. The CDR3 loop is CASTAGLYVGYTF. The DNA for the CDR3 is TGTGCCTCTACAGCAGGTCTATATGTGGGCTACACCTTC.

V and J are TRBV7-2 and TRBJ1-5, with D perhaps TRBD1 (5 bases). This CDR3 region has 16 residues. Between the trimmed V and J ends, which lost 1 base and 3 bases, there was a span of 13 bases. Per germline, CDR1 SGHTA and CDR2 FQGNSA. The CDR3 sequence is CASSLELRDHNQPQHF. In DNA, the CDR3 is TGTGCCAGCAGCTTAGAGTTGCGGGACCACAATCAGCCCCAGCATTTT.

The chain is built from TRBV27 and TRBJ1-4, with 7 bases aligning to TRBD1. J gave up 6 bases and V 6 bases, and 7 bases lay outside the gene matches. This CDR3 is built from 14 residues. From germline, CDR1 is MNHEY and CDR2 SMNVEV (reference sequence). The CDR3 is CASRRQGSDEKLFF. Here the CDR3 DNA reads TGTGCCAGCAGAAGACAGGGTAGTGATGAAAAACTGTTTTTT.